These 20 T cell receptor beta chains share one sample of origin, sequenced in a study of blood T cell repertoires in COVID-19. Repertoires were generated with immunoSEQ multiplex PCR, while TCRdb's copy carries only in-frame clones and drops some. The table records roughly 250,000 clones, 70% to 85% of them present only once. The sample consisted of peripheral blood. These receptors all come from a woman aged 80 or over with acute or convalescent COVID-19.

The chain uses TRBV9 and TRBJ1-1; the match to TRBD1 covers 11 bases. From germline, CDR1 is SGDLS and CDR2 YYNGEE. The V gene end was trimmed by 4 bases and the J gene end by 7 bases; junction bases not matched to a gene: 6. There are 14 residues in the CDR3. CDR3 in DNA: TGTGCCAGCAGCCCAAGGACAGGGGGCGGTGAAGCTTTCTTT. It codes for CASSPRTGGGEAFF.

The rearrangement joins TRBV7-6 to TRBJ2-7; 9 positions agree with TRBD2. This CDR3 spans 19 amino acids. V was pared by 0 bases and J by 5 bases, with 17 bases of the junction left unmatched. Germline values: CDR1 SGHVS, CDR2 FNYEAQ. The CDR3 DNA follows: TGTGCCAGCAGCTTAGCGTCCGTTCTGCCCCTAGCGGGGAGGGACGAGCAGTACTTC. Translation gives CASSLASVLPLAGRDEQYF.

This clone was recorded once. The V and J genes are TRBV6-6 and TRBJ1-5; 8 nucleotides agree with TRBD1. Trimming cost V 6 bases and J 0 bases; bases outside gene matches: 16. Per germline, CDR1 MNHNY and CDR2 SVGAGI (reference sequence). The CDR3 totals 19 residues. For the CDR3, the DNA is TGTGCCAGCAGCTACCGGGACAGGTACATAGGAGATAGCAATCAGCCCCAGCATTTT. Translating it yields CASSYRDRYIGDSNQPQHF.

The gene calls are TRBV27 and TRBJ1-1; 7 nucleotides align to TRBD1. The CDR3 totals 16 residues. Germline CDR1 MNHEY, CDR2 SMNVEV (reference sequence). With V trimmed by 3 bases and J by 1 base, 8 bases remained unmatched. The chain's CDR3 is CASSFHRGVGNTEAFF. The CDR3 region has the DNA TGTGCCAGCAGTTTCCACAGGGGCGTGGGGAACACTGAAGCTTTCTTT.

V usage is TRBV11-3 and J usage is TRBJ2-1; tentatively, D is TRBD2 (5 bases). V was pared by 6 bases and J by 5 bases, with 8 bases between. Germline assignment: CDR1 SGHNT and CDR2 YENEEA. This CDR3 comprises 12 residues. For the CDR3, the DNA is TGTGCCAGCAGTCCCGGGAACAATGAGCAGTTCTTC. It encodes CASSPGNNEQFF.

The V and J genes are TRBV3-1 (or the pseudogene TRBV3-2) and TRBJ2-2; 9 bases line up with TRBD1. In germline, CDR1 is LGHDT, CDR2 YNNKEL (reference sequence). Losses at the gene ends were 2 bases for V and 3 bases for J; bases not matched to a gene: 13. CDR3 length: 19 amino acids. The CDR3 DNA sequence: TGTGCCAGCAGCCAAAGGGACAGGGTCAACCGGGGTTACACCGGGGAGCTGTTTTTT. Translating gives CASSQRDRVNRGYTGELFF.

The chain couples TRBV7-9 to TRBJ1-1, with D possibly being TRBD1 (5 bases). CDR3 length equals 13 residues. Germline V gene lookup returns CDR1 SEHNR and CDR2 FQNEAQ (reference sequence). Deletions cut 3 bases from V and 3 bases from J, with 8 bases between. The CDR3 loop is CASSFTGDTEAFF. Here the CDR3 DNA reads TGTGCCAGCAGCTTTACGGGGGACACTGAAGCTTTCTTT.

The chain is built from TRBV6-5 and TRBJ1-3; TRBD1 agrees at 12 bases. This CDR3 contains 16 residues. V was pared by 4 bases and J by 7 bases, with 8 bases of the junction left unmatched. Germline V gives CDR1 MNHEY, CDR2 SVGAGI. CDR3 nucleotide sequence: TGTGCCAGCAGTTCCCGGGACAGGGGGCTGGGGAACACCATATATTTT. Protein product: CASSSRDRGLGNTIYF.

This sequence joins TRBV5-1 and TRBJ2-1; tentative D call: TRBD1 (5 bases). Trimming cost V 6 bases and J 7 bases, with 17 bases left between them. Germline CDR1 SGHRS, CDR2 YFSETQ. CDR3 size: 14 residues. The chain's CDR3 is CASKSGIVGNEQFF. CDR3 bases: TGCGCCAGCAAATCAGGGATTGTCGGAAATGAGCAGTTCTTC.

The chain has TRBV7-8 and TRBJ1-5; TRBD1 is a possible D gene (5 bases). Germline V gene lookup returns CDR1 SGHVS and CDR2 FQNEAQ. This CDR3 has 14 residues. Trimming left V 4 bases short and J 1 base short, with 8 bases between. In DNA form, the CDR3 reads TGTGCCAGCAGCTCCAGGGTCAGCAATCAGCCCCAGCATTTT. Translating gives CASSSRVSNQPQHF.

This clone was counted ten times or more. The chain links TRBV28 to TRBJ2-7; possibly TRBD2 for D (6 bases). The ends were cut back, 2 bases at V and 9 bases at J, with 17 bases in the middle. CDR1 MDHEN and CDR2 SYDVKM come from the germline V gene. The CDR3 spans 14 residues. The CDR3 loop reads CASSLGGDGDGQYF. The CDR3 nucleotides are TGTGCCAGCAGTTTAGGAGGGGACGGGGACGGGCAGTACTTC. The variable domain in full, completed from reference TRBV28 and TRBJ2-7, reads DVKVTQSSRYLVKRTGEKVFLECVQDMDHENMFWYRQDPGLGLRLIYFSYDVKMKEKGDIPEGYSVSREKKERFSLILESASTNQTSMYLCASSLGGDGDGQYFGPGTRLTVT.

V and J are TRBV5-4 and TRBJ2-5; 13 nucleotides line up with TRBD2. The CDR3 consists of 14 residues. CDR1 is SGHNT, CDR2 YYREEE, per germline (reference sequence). V lost 4 bases to trimming and J lost 5 bases; unmatched junction nucleotides: 2. The CDR3 region is CASSVGLAGETQYF. The CDR3 DNA reads TGTGCCAGCAGCGTGGGACTAGCGGGGGAGACCCAGTACTTC.

This clone was observed a few times. The chain employs TRBV19 and TRBJ2-2; 7 bases are shared with TRBD1. The CDR3 is made up of 16 amino acids. From germline, CDR1 is LNHDA and CDR2 SQIVND (reference sequence). Trimming took 3 bases from V and 5 from J; bases not matched to a gene: 9. The CDR3 bases are TGTGCCAGTAGTATTGGGTCGACAGGGTTGACCGGGGAGCTGTTTTTT. It translates to CASSIGSTGLTGELFF.

The rearrangement joins TRBV9 to TRBJ2-4; TRBD2 matches 7 bases. Losses at the gene ends were 4 bases for V and 15 bases for J; bases not matched to a gene: 10. The germline V gene has CDR1 SGDLS and CDR2 YYNGEE. This CDR3 is 12 amino acids long. This chain's CDR3 is CASSLGERGAYF. CDR3 nucleotides: TGTGCCAGCAGCCTGGGGGAGCGGGGCGCGTACTTC.

The genes are TRBV12-3 or TRBV12-4 and TRBJ1-2; TRBD1 matches at 8 bases. Trimming at V came to 6 bases and at J to 8 bases, leaving 5 bases not matched to a gene. CDR3 length equals 12 residues. CDR3 region: CASSRRQGGYTF. Written as DNA, the CDR3 is TGTGCCAGCAGCCGAAGACAGGGGGGCTACACCTTC.

CDR3 region: CASRLDRGGNEQFF. The CDR3 DNA is TGTGCCAGCAGACTTGACAGGGGTGGCAATGAGCAGTTCTTC. The chain has TRBV2 and TRBJ2-1, with 8 bases lining up with TRBD1. The CDR3 consists of 14 residues. V shed 6 bases and J 6 bases; nucleotides not matched to a gene: 7. Germline CDR1 reads SNHLY; CDR2 reads FYNNEI.

This clone has only one observation. The genes are TRBV7-2 and TRBJ1-4, with no clear D. The V end was cut by 2 bases, the J end by 4 bases, with 11 bases between. This CDR3 spans 15 amino acids. Per the germline V gene, CDR1 is SGHTA and CDR2 is FQGNSA. The CDR3 protein is CASSLTWAGNEKLFF. CDR3 in DNA: TGTGCCAGCAGCTTAACTTGGGCGGGTAATGAAAAACTGTTTTTT.

The chain uses TRBV6-1 and TRBJ2-4; no clear D gene. Germline CDR1 MNHNS, CDR2 SASEGT. V was clipped by 5 bases and J by 0 bases, with 11 bases between them. The CDR3 is 15 amino acids. The CDR3 sequence is CASSRLIEAKNIQYF. In nucleotides, the CDR3 is TGTGCCAGCAGTCGCCTCATAGAAGCCAAAAACATTCAGTACTTC.

This clone was seen a few times. This sequence joins TRBV19 and TRBJ2-2, with TRBD2 identical over 11 bases. V dropped 5 bases and J dropped 3; count of bases not matched to a gene: 2. Germline V lookup: CDR1 LNHDA, CDR2 SQIVND (reference sequence). The CDR3 spans 15 residues. CDR3 DNA sequence: TGTGCCAGTAGTCCGGGACTAGCGGACACCGGGGAGCTGTTTTTT. The encoded protein is CASSPGLADTGELFF.

The chain combines TRBV3-1 (or the pseudogene TRBV3-2) with TRBJ2-1; 7 bases line up with TRBD2. This CDR3 has 16 residues. Germline CDR1 is LGHDT and CDR2 is YNNKEL (reference sequence). V gave up 1 base and J gave up 3 bases; unmatched junction bases: 6. The CDR3 reads CASSQGGGGNYNEQFF. The CDR3 DNA sequence: TGTGCCAGCAGCCAAGGTGGGGGGGGTAACTACAATGAGCAGTTCTTC.